This TCR beta chain was found in a study of cytomegalovirus exposure and HLA in healthy donors. The PCR made use of 60 Vbeta and 13 Jbeta primers. Repertoires were generated with immunoSEQ multiplex PCR, while TCRdb's copy carries only in-frame clones and drops some. This table has 140,000 or so clones, around four fifths appearing once. As concerns this clone: The antigen remains unidentified.

The V gene end was trimmed by 6 bases and the J gene end by 5 bases; junction bases not matched to a gene: 8. Germline V lookup: CDR1 MNHNS, CDR2 SASEGT. The CDR3 spans 14 residues. Broader study findings: Per a later analysis, HLA-associated TCR beta chains showed more clonal expansion than other, equally common TCR beta chains. In a later analysis, DRB1 alleles had the most associated TCRs; HLA-C alleles the fewest. Productive status was seen about 90% or about 30% of the time for most TCR beta V segments in an earlier analysis.

This sequence joins TRBV6-1 and TRBJ2-7; 9 positions match TRBD1. This TCR derives from a male donor in good health and CMV-seronegative. Sequenced input: PBMCs. The CDR3 sequence: CASRAGQGSHEQYF. The CDR3 DNA sequence: TGTGCCAGCAGGGCGGGACAGGGTAGCCACGAGCAGTACTTC.